This T cell receptor (beta chain) is drawn from a study of post-analysis software for immune sequencing data. Study results and caveats: Roughly 5 TRBV segments occurring more often in patients than controls included TRBV5-6, TRBV5-1 and TRBV20-1.

Notes on this clonotype: Its matching antigen is unknown.

The library was made from cDNA and included unique molecular identifiers. When 1 to 10 million T cells were used, they gave some 520,000 cDNA molecules. TCRdb reprocessed the PCR reads with MiXCR, giving one entry per CDR3 protein. Found here are hundreds of thousands of distinct CDR3 sequences, roughly 27% of them singletons; the top ten hold more than 0.55%. V was pared by 4 bases and J by 5 bases, with 20 bases between. Germline V gene lookup returns CDR1 SQVTM and CDR2 ANQGSEA. The CDR3 contains 15 residues. The specimen sequenced was blood. The clonotype comes from a girl aged 10-17 years with multiple sclerosis. This chain connects TRBV29-1 to TRBJ1-1; D remains ambiguous. DNA for the CDR3: TGCAGCGTTGTTGGGTCGGGAATCGAGGTGACTGAAGCTTTCTTT. Amino acid sequence: CSVVGSGIEVTEAFF.